The entry below gives a single T cell receptor beta chain sequence along with its context. Antigen unknown. The CDR3 totals 17 residues. Germline V gene data show CDR1 as SGHRS and CDR2 as YFSETQ. V lost 0 bases and J 0 bases, leaving 10 bases between the germline ends. Profiling relied on immunoSEQ multiplex PCR, and the TCRdb table lists in-frame clones only, not all of them. The table has under 150,000 clones, less than 95% seen once. This specimen comes from a study of T cell responses to AZD1222 COVID-19 vaccine. Study observations and caveats: Researchers took repertoire samples only after the peak T cell response had come.

The sample in question was peripheral blood, obtained on day 0 of AZD1222 vaccination. The clonotype originates from an adult in good health. The V call is TRBV5-1, the J call TRBJ2-6; D gene unclear. The CDR3 region is CASSLAAVSSGANVLTF. CDR3 in DNA: TGCGCCAGCAGCTTGGCCGCAGTGAGCTCTGGGGCCAACGTCCTGACTTTC.